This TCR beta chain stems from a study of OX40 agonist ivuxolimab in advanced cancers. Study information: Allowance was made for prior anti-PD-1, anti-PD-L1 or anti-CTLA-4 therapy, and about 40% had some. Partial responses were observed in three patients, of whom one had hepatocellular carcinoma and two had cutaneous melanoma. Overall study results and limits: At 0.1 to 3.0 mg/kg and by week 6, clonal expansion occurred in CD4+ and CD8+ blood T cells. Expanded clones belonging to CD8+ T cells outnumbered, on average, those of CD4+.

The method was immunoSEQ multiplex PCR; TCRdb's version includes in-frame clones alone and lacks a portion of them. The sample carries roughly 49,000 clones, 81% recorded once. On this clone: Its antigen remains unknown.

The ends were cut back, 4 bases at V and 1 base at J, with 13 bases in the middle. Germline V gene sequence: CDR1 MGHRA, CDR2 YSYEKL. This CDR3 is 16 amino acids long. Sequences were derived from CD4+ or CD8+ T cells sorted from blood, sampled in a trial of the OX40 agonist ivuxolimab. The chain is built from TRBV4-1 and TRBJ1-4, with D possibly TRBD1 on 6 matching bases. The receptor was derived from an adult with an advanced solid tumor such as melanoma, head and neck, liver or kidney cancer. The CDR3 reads CASSPHTGRTNEKLFF. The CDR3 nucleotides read TGCGCCAGCAGCCCTCACACAGGGAGAACTAATGAAAAACTGTTTTTT.